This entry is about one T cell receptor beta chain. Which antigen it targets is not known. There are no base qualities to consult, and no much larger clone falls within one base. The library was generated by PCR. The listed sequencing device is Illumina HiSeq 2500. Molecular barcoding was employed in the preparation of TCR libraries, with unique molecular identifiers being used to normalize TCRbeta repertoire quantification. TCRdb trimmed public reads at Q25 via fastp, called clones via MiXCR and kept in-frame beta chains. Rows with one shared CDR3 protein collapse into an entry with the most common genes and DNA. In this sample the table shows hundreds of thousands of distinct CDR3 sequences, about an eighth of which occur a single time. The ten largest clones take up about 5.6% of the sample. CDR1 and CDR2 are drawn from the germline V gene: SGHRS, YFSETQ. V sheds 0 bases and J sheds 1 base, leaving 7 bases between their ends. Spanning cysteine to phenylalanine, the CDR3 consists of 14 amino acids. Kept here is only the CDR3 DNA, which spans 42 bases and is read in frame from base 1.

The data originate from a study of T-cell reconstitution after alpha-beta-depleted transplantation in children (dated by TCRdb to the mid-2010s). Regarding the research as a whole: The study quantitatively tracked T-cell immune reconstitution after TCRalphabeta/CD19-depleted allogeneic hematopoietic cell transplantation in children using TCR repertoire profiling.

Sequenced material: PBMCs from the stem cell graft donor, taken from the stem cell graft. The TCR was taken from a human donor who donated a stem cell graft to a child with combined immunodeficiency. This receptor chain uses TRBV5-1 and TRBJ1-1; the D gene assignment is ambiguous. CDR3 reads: CASSLAGKNTEAFF. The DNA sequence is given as TGCGCCAGCAGCTTGGCCGGTAAGAACACTGAAGCTTTCTTT.